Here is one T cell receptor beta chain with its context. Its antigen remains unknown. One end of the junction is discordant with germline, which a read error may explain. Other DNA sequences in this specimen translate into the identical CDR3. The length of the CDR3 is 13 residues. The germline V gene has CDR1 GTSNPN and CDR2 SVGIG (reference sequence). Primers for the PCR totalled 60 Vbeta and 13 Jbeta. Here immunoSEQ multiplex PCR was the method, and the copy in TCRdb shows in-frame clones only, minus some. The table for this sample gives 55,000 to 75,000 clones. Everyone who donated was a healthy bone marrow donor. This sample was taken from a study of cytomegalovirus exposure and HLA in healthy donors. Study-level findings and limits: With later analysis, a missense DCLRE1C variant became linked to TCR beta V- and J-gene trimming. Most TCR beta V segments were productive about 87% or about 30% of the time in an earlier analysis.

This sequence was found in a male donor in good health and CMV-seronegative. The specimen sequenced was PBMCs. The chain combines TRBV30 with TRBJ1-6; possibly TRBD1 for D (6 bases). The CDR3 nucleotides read TGTGCCTGGCGACAGGAGTTTAATTCACCCCTACACTTT. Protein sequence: CAWRQEFNSPLHF.